This T cell receptor beta chain was identified in a study of T-cell memory formation after mild COVID-19. Comments on this clonotype: Antigen unknown.

One entry per CDR3 protein, called by TCRdb with MiXCR from the 5' RACE reads. The sample shows approximately 580,000 distinct CDR3 sequences, about 20% of them seen only once. Study-wide points: Most CD4+ clones that shrank were in CM and EM, while CD8+ ones turned up in EMRA.

The CDR3 extends over 15 amino acids. Germline-derived CDR1 and CDR2 are MNHNS and SASEGT. Germline trimming cut 5 bases from V and 5 bases from J; bases unmatched to any gene: 9. The rearrangement joins TRBV6-1 to TRBJ2-1, with TRBD1 matching over 7 bases. The origin of this receptor is an adult woman who had mild COVID-19 (a few samples of this study predate the infection). Cell type and time point are not known. Sequencing was performed on PBMCs or a T cell subset sorted from them (not recorded which). In DNA, the CDR3 is TGTGCCAGCAGTCTCCGGGACAGATCTAACAATGAGCAGTTCTTC. Translation gives CASSLRDRSNNEQFF.